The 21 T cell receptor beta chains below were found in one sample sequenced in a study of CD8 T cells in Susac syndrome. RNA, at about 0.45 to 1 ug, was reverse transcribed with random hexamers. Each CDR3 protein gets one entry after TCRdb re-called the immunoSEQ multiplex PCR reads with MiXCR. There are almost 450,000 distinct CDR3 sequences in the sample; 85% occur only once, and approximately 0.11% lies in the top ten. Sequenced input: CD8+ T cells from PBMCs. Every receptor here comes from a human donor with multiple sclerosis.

CDR3 bases: TGTGCCAGTAGTATAGCATACAGGGTACCCACTGAAGCTTTCTTT. Translation: CASSIAYRVPTEAFF. The rearrangement links TRBV19 to TRBJ1-1; the D gene is possibly TRBD1 (6 bases). Germline lookup yields CDR1 LNHDA and CDR2 SQIVND (reference sequence). Trimming took 1 base from V and 4 from J, leaving 13 bases between them. CDR3 length: 15 residues.

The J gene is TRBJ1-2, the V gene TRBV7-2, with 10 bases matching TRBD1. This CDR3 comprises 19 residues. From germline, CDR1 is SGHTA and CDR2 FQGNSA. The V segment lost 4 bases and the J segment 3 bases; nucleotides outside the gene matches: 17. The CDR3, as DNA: TGTGCCAGCAGCTCAGGCATCTGGACAGGGGGGTGGAGTGACTATGGCTACACCTTC. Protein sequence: CASSSGIWTGGWSDYGYTF.

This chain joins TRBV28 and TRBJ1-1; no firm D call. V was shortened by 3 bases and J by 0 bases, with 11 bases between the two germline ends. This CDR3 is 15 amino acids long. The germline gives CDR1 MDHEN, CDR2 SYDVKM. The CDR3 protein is CASSFRPGMNTEAFF. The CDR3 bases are TGTGCCAGCAGTTTTAGGCCGGGGATGAACACTGAAGCTTTCTTT.

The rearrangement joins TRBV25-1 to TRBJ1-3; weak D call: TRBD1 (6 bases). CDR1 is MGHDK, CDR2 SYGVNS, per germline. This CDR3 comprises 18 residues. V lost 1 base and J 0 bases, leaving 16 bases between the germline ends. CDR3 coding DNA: TGTGCCAGCAGTGAATTCCCCGGGGACACCTTCTCTGGAAACACCATATATTTT. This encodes CASSEFPGDTFSGNTIYF. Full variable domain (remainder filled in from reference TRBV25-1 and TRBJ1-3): EADIYQTPRYLVIGTGKKITLECSQTMGHDKMYWYQQDPGMELHLIHYSYGVNSTEKGDLSSESTVSRIRTEHFPLTLESARPSHTSQYLCASSEFPGDTFSGNTIYFGEGSWLTVV.

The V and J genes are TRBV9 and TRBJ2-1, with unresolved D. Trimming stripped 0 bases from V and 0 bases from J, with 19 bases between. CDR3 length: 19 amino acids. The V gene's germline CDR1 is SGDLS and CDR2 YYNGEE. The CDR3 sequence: CASSVVPSERVGSYNEQFF. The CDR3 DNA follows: TGTGCCAGCAGCGTAGTTCCCTCCGAACGGGTTGGCTCCTACAATGAGCAGTTCTTC.

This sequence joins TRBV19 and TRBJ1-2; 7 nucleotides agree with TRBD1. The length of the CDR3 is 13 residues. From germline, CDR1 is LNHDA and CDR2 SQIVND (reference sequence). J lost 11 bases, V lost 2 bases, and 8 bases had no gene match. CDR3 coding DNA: TGTGCCAGTAGTATATGGGGACAGCGTTCTTACACCTTC. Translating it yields CASSIWGQRSYTF.

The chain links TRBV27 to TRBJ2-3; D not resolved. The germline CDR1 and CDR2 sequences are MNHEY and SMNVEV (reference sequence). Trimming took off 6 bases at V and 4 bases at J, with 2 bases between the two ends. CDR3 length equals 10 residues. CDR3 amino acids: CASRSDTQYF. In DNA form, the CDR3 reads TGTGCCAGCAGATCAGATACGCAGTATTTT.

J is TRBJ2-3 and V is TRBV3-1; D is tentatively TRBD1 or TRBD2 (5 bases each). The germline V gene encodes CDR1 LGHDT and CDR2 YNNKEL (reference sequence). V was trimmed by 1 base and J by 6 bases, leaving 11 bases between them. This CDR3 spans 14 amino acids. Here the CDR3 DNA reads TGTGCCAGCAGCCAAGTAATGGGGACGGATACGCAGTATTTT. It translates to CASSQVMGTDTQYF.

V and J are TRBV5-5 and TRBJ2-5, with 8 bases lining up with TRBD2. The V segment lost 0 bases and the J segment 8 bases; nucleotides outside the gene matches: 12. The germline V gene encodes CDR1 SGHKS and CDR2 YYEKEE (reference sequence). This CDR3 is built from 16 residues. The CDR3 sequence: CASSLALGTSEYTQYF. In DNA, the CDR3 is TGTGCCAGCAGCTTGGCCCTCGGGACTAGTGAATATACCCAGTACTTC.

Written as DNA, the CDR3 is TGTGCCAGCAGTTTAAGGTCGGCCTACGAGCAGTACTTC. Amino acids: CASSLRSAYEQYF. This chain joins TRBV12-3 or TRBV12-4 and TRBJ2-7, with unresolved D. V was trimmed by 2 bases and J by 2 bases, leaving 7 bases between them. The CDR3 consists of 13 residues.

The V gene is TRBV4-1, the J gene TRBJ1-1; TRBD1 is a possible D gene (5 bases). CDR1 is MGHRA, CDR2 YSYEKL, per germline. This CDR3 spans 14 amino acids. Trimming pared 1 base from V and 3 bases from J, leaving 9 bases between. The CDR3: CASSQGVRDTEAFF. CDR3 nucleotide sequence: TGCGCCAGCAGCCAAGGGGTCAGGGACACTGAAGCTTTCTTT.

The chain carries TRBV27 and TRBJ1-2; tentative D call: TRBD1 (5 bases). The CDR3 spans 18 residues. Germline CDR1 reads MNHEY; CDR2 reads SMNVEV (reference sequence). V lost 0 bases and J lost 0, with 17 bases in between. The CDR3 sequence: CASSLSSQGRLPNYGYTF. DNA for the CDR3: TGTGCCAGCAGTTTATCGTCTCAGGGCAGGTTACCTAACTATGGCTACACCTTC.

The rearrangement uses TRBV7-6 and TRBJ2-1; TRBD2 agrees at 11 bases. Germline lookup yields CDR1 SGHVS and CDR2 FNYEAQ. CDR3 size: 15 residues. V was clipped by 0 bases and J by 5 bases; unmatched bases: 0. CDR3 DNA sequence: TGTGCCAGCAGCTTAGCGACTAGCGGGGACAATGAGCAGTTCTTC. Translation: CASSLATSGDNEQFF.

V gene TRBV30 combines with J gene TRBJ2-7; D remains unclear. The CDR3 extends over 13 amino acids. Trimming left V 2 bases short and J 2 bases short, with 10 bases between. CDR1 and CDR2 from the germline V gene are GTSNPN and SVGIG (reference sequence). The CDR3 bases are TGTGCCTGGAGTTTTGTCAATCCCTACGAGCAGTACTTC. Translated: CAWSFVNPYEQYF.

CDR3 sequence (DNA): TGTGCCACCAGTGATAAGGCAGCTTACAATGAGCAGTTCTTC. Encoded protein: CATSDKAAYNEQFF. The J gene is TRBJ2-1, the V gene TRBV24-1; D gene unclear. Germline values: CDR1 KGHDR, CDR2 SFDVKD. V was pared by 3 bases and J by 4 bases, with 9 bases between. The CDR3 runs to 14 residues.

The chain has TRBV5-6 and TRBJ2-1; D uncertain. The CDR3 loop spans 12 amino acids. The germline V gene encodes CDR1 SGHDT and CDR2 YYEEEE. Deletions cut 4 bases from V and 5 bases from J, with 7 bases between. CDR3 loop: CASSPQDNEQFF. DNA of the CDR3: TGTGCCAGCAGCCCCCAGGACAATGAGCAGTTCTTC.

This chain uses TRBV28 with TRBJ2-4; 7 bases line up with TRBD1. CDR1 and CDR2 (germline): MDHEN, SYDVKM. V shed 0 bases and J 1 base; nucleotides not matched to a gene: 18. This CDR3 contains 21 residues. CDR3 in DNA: TGTGCCAGCAGTTTATGGAAAGGGGGCGCGGTAGTTTCCTTGGCCAAAAACATTCAGTACTTC. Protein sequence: CASSLWKGGAVVSLAKNIQYF.

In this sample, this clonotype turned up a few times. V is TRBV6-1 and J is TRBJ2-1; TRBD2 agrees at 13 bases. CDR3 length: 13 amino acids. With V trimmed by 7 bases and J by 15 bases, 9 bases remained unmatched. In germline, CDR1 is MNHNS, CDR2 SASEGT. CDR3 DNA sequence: TGTGCCAGCACCGGACTAGCGGGAGATGGGCTGTTCTTC. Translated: CASTGLAGDGLFF.

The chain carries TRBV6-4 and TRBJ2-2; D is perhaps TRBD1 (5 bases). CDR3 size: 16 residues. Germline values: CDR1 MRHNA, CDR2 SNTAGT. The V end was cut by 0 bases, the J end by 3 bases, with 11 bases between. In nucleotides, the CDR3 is TGTGCCAGCAGTGACTCCCCCAGGGCCGACACCGGGGAGCTGTTTTTT. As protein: CASSDSPRADTGELFF.

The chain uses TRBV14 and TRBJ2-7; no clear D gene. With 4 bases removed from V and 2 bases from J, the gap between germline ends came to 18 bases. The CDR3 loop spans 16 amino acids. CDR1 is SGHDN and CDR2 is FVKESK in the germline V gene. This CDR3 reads CASSLYGPVVTYEQYF. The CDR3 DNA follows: TGTGCCAGCAGCCTGTATGGGCCCGTTGTTACCTACGAGCAGTACTTC.

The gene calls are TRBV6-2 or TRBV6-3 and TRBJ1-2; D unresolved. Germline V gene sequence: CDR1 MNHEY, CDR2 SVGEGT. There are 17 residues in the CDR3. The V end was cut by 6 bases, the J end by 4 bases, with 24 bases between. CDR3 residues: CASRHLYTEETIYGYTF. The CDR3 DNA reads TGTGCCAGCAGACACCTTTATACGGAAGAGACCATCTATGGCTACACCTTC.